This TCR beta chain is drawn from a study of blood T cell repertoires in COVID-19. As for the study in general: The origin of the acute and convalescent COVID-19 samples was the United States, Italy and Spain. Sample material is recorded as cDNA or gDNA derived from T cells, B-cell-depleted T cells, or PBMCs.

Membership in each cohort depended on participant-reported clinical history. Original processing notes: Researchers report that nucleated cell counts were estimated from reference gene primer amplification. The table came from immunoSEQ multiplex PCR; TCRdb's copy has only in-frame clones and leaves some out. The DNA was the basis for D and trimming; V, J and clone size are from that table. The sample contains roughly 230,000 clones, roughly 80% of which appear only once. The specimen was PBMCs or T cells enriched from blood (not recorded which). This receptor was identified in a man aged 50 to 60 who had recovered from COVID-19.

CDR3 DNA: TGTGCCAGCAGTTGGACAGGGCAAGATACGCAGTATTTT. The encoded protein is CASSWTGQDTQYF. The chain combines TRBV6-5 with TRBJ2-3; 8 bases match TRBD1. The germline V gene encodes CDR1 MNHEY and CDR2 SVGAGI. The CDR3 contains 13 residues. The J segment lost 5 bases and the V segment lost 4 bases, leaving 2 bases of the junction unmatched.